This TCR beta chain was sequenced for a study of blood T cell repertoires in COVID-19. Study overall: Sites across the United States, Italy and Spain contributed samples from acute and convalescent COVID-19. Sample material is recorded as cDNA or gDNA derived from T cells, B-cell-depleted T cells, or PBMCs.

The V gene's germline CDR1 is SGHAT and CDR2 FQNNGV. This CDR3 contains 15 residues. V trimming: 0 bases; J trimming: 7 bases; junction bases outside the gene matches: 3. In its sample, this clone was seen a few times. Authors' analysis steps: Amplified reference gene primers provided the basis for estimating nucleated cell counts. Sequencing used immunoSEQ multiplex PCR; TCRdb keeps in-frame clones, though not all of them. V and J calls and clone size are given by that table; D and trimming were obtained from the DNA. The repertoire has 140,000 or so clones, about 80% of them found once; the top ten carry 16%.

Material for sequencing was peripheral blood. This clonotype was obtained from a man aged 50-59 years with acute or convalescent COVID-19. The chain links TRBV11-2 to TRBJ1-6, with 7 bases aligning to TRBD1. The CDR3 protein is CASSLEDRPNSPLHF. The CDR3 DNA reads TGTGCCAGCAGCTTAGAGGACAGGCCGAATTCACCCCTCCACTTT.